The rows below give T cell receptor beta chains drawn from one sample of a study of cytomegalovirus exposure and HLA in healthy donors. TCRdb's copy holds only in-frame clones and misses some; the assay was immunoSEQ multiplex PCR. Among more than 120,000 clones listed, approximately 83% were seen once. Source material: PBMCs. All receptors come from a male donor in good health and CMV-seronegative. CDR3s include the opening cysteine and the closing phenylalanine or tryptophan. D genes are given only for firm matches. Clone size is stated in some rows and not others, as once, few, many or a class when expanded.

>NA|once|TRBJ2-7|TRBV13
TGTGCCAGCAGCTTTCCCAATAGCTACGAGCAGTACTTC
CASSFPNSYEQYF
>NA|NA|TRBJ1-1|TRBV7-3
TGTGCCAGCAGCTCCCCGCGGAACGTGGCTTTCTTT
CASSSPRNVAFF
>TRBD1|NA|TRBJ2-5|TRBV7-9
TGTGCCAGCAGCACCTACAGGGGGCGTTTTGAGACCCAGTACTTC
CASSTYRGRFETQYF
>NA|few|TRBJ2-2|TRBV6-5
TGTGCCAGCAGTTACCAGCGGTCCGGGGAGCTGTTTTTT
CASSYQRSGELFF
>TRBD1|NA|TRBJ2-6|TRBV11-2
TGTGCCAGCAGCCGGGACAGAGGGGCCAACGTCCTGACTTTC
CASSRDRGANVLTF
>TRBD1|NA|TRBJ2-7|TRBV7-9
TGTGCCAGCAGCGACCGGGACAGACTATCCTACGAGCAGTACTTC
CASSDRDRLSYEQYF
>TRBD1|NA|TRBJ1-1|TRBV5-1
TGCGCCAGCACCCCGGGCGGGACAGCGAACACTGAAGCTTTCTTT
CASTPGGTANTEAFF
>NA|NA|TRBJ1-4|TRBV4-3
TGCGCCAGCAGCCAAGATCGTGCACAGAATGAAAAACTGTTTTTT
CASSQDRAQNEKLFF
>TRBD2|NA|TRBJ2-3|TRBV28
TGTGCCAGCAGATCAGGAGCAGCGGGAGAGGTAGATACGCAGTATTTT
CASRSGAAGEVDTQYF
>TRBD2|NA|TRBJ2-3|TRBV4-1
TGCGCCAGCAGCCAAGAAAGAGCGGGAGGGCCAGGAGATACGCAGTATTTT
CASSQERAGGPGDTQYF
>TRBD1|NA|TRBJ2-3|TRBV19
TGTGCCAGTAGCAGGGACAGGGACACAGATACGCAGTATTTT
CASSRDRDTDTQYF
>TRBD2|NA|TRBJ2-7|TRBV30
TGTGCCTGGACGGGGGGTCCCTACGAGCAGTACTTC
CAWTGGPYEQYF
>NA|NA|TRBJ2-3|TRBV9
TGTGCCTCAACGCTAGGCGAGGACTCGGATACGCAGTATTTT
CASTLGEDSDTQYF
>NA|few|TRBJ2-7|TRBV6-6
TGTGCCAGCAGTTACTCATCCAGTTCGCACGAGCAGTACTTC
CASSYSSSSHEQYF
>TRBD2|NA|TRBJ2-2|TRBV19
TGTGCCAGTAGCGCTCGAGGGGCCTCCAATAGCGGGGGTAACACCGGGGAGCTGTTTTTT
CASSARGASNSGGNTGELFF
>NA|NA|TRBJ1-1|TRBV5-5
TGTGCCAGCAGCTTGGTCGGGGAGGGAGTCACTGAAGCTTTCTTT
CASSLVGEGVTEAFF
>NA|NA|TRBJ2-4|TRBV10-3
TGTGCCATCAGTGATGGGGCCAACCTCCTAGCCAAAAACATTCAGTACTTC
CAISDGANLLAKNIQYF
>NA|NA|TRBJ1-4|TRBV13
TGTGCCAGCAGCTTTTCTCCGGGTCTAGCGGAAAAACTGTTTTTT
CASSFSPGLAEKLFF
>NA|NA|TRBJ2-5|TRBV2
TGTGCCAGCAGGTTCGACAGCCAAGAGACCCAGTACTTC
CASRFDSQETQYF
>TRBD2|NA|TRBJ2-3|TRBV5-1
TGCGCCAGCAGCGGGGGGGGATCGCAGTATTTT
CASSGGGSQYF
>NA|NA|TRBJ1-1|TRBV7-9
TGTTCCAGCAGCTCCTCCTTAAGCCTGAACACTGAAGCTTTCTTT
CSSSSSLSLNTEAFF
>NA|NA|TRBJ2-2|TRBV4-1
TGCGCCAGCAGCCCCAGGGGCGCGGAGCTGTTTTTT
CASSPRGAELFF
>TRBD1|few|TRBJ1-2|TRBV6-5
TGTGCCAGCAGTCTTGGACAGGGGGACTATGGCTACACCTTC
CASSLGQGDYGYTF
>NA|NA|TRBJ1-4|TRBV11-2
TGTGCCAGCAGCCGTACGGCGGGGCGCCGTGAAAAACTGTTTTTT
CASSRTAGRREKLFF
>NA|NA|TRBJ2-1|TRBV27
TGTGCCAGCAGTTTATTCACGCGCAATGAGCAGTTCTTC
CASSLFTRNEQFF
>TRBD2|once|TRBJ2-7|TRBV6-5
TGTGCCTCACAAGCGGGAATTATAACCTACGAGCAGTACTTC
CASQAGIITYEQYF
>NA|NA|TRBJ2-7|TRBV30
TGTGCCTGGAGACAGTTCTCCTACGAGCAGTACTTC
CAWRQFSYEQYF